The clone carrying this TCR beta chain has more than one count but fewer than ten. The data are from a study of beta chain features in type 1 diabetes. Unmatched junction bases numbered 9, after V lost 7 bases and J lost 0 bases. The CDR3 is 16 residues long. Germline CDR1 is LNHDA and CDR2 is SQIVND (reference sequence). What was sequenced were expressed TCRB transcripts, since all of the isolated RNA had been reverse transcribed. Libraries were prepared by immunoSEQ multiplex PCR; TCRdb keeps only in-frame clonotypes and omits some of them. The sample carries roughly 230,000 clones, over 8.5% recorded once.

The J gene is TRBJ2-1, the V gene TRBV19; 7 positions agree with TRBD2. Specimen: naive CD4+ T cells from blood. This clonotype originated in a woman aged 18-29 years in good health. CDR3 amino acids: CASTYSGPSSYNEQFF. The CDR3 DNA is TGTGCCAGTACCTATAGCGGGCCAAGCTCCTACAATGAGCAGTTCTTC. Supplemented by reference TRBV19 and TRBJ2-1, the full variable domain reads DGGITQSPKYLFRKEGQNVTLSCEQNLNHDAMYWYRQDPGQGLRLIYYSQIVNDFQKGDIAEGYSVSREKKESFPLTVTSAQKNPTAFYLCASTYSGPSSYNEQFFGPGTRLTVL.